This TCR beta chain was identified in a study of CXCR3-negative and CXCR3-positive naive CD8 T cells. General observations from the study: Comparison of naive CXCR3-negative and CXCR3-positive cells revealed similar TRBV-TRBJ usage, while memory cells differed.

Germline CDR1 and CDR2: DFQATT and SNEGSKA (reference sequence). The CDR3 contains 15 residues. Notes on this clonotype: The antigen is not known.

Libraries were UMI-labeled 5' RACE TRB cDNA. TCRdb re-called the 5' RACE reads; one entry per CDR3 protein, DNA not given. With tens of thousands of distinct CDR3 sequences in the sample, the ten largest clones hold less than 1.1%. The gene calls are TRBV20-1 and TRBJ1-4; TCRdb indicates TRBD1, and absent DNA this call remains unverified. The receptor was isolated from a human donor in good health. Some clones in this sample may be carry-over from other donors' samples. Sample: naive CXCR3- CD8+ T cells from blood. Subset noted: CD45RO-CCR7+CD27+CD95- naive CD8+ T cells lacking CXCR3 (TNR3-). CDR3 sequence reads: CSARVRGGGNEKLFF.